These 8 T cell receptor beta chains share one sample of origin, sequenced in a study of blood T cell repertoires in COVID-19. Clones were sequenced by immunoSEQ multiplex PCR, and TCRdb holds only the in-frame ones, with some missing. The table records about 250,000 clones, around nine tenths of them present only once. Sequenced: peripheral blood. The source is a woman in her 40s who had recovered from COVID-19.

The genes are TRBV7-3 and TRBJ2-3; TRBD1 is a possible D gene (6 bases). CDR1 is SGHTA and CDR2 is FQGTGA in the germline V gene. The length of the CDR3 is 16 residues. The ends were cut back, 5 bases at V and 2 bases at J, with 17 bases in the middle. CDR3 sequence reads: CASSRNPTGATDTQYF. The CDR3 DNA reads TGTGCCAGCAGCCGGAACCCGACAGGAGCCACAGATACGCAGTATTTT.

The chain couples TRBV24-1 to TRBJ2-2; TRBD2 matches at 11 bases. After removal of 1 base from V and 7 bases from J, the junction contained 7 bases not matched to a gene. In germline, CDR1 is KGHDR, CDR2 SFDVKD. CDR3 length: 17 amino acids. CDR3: CATSDLPLAGGVGELFF. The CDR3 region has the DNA TGTGCCACCAGTGATTTACCTCTAGCGGGAGGCGTCGGGGAGCTGTTTTTT.

The CDR3 loop reads CASSLGPSPGGIETQYF. CDR3 bases: TGTGCCAGCAGCTTAGGGCCCAGCCCTGGAGGGATCGAGACCCAGTACTTC. The rearrangement uses TRBV7-3 and TRBJ2-5, with D possibly being TRBD2 (6 bases). The CDR3 loop spans 17 amino acids. Per the germline V gene, CDR1 is SGHTA and CDR2 is FQGTGA. V lost 2 bases to trimming and J lost 5 bases, with 21 bases between them.

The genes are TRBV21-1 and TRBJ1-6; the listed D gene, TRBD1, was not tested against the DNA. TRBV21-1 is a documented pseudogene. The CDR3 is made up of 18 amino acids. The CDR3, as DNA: TGTGCCAGCCCCATCACCTTATCCGGGACAGGGGGTAGGTCACCCCTCCACTTT. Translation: CASPITLSGTGGRSPLHF.

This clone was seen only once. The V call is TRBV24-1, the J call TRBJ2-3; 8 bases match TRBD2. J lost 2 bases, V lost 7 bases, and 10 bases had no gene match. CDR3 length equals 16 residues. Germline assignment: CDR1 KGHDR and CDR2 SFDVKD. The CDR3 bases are TGTGCCACCAGCAAAACAGCGGGAGCGGACACAGATACGCAGTATTTT. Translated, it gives CATSKTAGADTDTQYF.

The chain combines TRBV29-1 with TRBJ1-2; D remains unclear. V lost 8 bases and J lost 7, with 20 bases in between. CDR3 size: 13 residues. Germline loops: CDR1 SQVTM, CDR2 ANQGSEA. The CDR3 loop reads CSFIGFMDCGYTF. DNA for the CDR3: TGCAGCTTTATCGGGTTTATGGACTGTGGCTACACCTTC.

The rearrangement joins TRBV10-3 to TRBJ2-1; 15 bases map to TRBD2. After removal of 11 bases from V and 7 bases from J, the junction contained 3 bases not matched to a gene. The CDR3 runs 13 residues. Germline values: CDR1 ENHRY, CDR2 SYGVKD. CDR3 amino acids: CAAGLAGGNEQFF. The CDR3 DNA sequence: TGTGCCGCCGGACTAGCGGGGGGGAATGAGCAGTTCTTC.

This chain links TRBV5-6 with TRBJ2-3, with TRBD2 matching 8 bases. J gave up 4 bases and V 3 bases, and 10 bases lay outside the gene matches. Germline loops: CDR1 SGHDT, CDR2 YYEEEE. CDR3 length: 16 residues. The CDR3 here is CASSWEKRELADTQYF. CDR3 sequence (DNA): TGTGCCAGCAGCTGGGAAAAGCGGGAGTTGGCAGATACGCAGTATTTT. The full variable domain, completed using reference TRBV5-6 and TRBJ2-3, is DAGVTQSPTHLIKTRGQQVTLRCSPKSGHDTVSWYQQALGQGPQFIFQYYEEEERQRGNFPDRFSGHQFPNYSSELNVNALLLGDSALYLCASSWEKRELADTQYFGPGTRLTVL.